Listed below are T cell receptor beta chains from one sample, sequenced in a study of blood T cell repertoires in COVID-19. The repertoire was sequenced with immunoSEQ multiplex PCR; TCRdb's copy has only in-frame clones and lacks some. The sample shows about 190,000 clones, roughly 84% of them seen only once. Specimen: PBMCs or T cells enriched from blood (not recorded which). These TCRs come from a woman aged 30 to 39 who had been exposed to COVID-19. Both conserved end residues are part of each CDR3. The D gene is left open where the match is weak. Part of the rows lack a size; the others show once, few, many or a class for expanded clones.

v_gene	abundance	len	d_gene	j_gene	CDR3nt	CDR3aa
TRBV19	NA	10	NA	TRBJ1-1	TGTGCCAGTAGAGCCGATGAAGCTTTCTTT	CASRADEAFF
TRBV7-2	NA	16	NA	TRBJ1-3	TGTGCCAGCAGCCTCATGGGACTGAACTCTGGAAACACCATATATTTT	CASSLMGLNSGNTIYF
TRBV11-2	NA	12	NA	TRBJ2-7	TGTGCCAGCAGCTACGGAGGAGGGGAGCAGTACTTC	CASSYGGGEQYF
TRBV6-2/TRBV6-3	NA	14	TRBD2	TRBJ2-1	TGTGCCAGCAGCCCCGGGACTAGCGTCAATGAGCAGTTCTTC	CASSPGTSVNEQFF
TRBV25-1	few	15	TRBD1	TRBJ1-2	TGTGCCAGCAGTGACGATCAGGGGGCTGCACGTGGCTACACCTTC	CASSDDQGAARGYTF
TRBV7-7	NA	15	TRBD2	TRBJ2-2	TGTGCCAGCAGCTTCGGGGAGGGTTACACCGGGGAGCTGTTTTTT	CASSFGEGYTGELFF
TRBV30	few	12	TRBD1	TRBJ1-1	TGTGCCTGGCAGGGGGGAAACACTGAAGCTTTCTTT	CAWQGGNTEAFF
TRBV5-4	few	14	NA	TRBJ1-4	TGTGCCAGCAGCTCACAGGATGGAAGTGAAAAACTGTTTTTT	CASSSQDGSEKLFF
TRBV9	NA	17	NA	TRBJ2-6	TGTGCCAGCAGCGTATCATTGGGCTACTCTGGGGCCAACGTCCTGACTTTC	CASSVSLGYSGANVLTF
TRBV4-1	NA	13	TRBD1	TRBJ1-4	TGCGCCAGCAGCCTTACAGGGGATGAAAAACTGTTTTTT	CASSLTGDEKLFF
TRBV9	NA	18	TRBD1	TRBJ1-6	TGTGCCAGCAGCGTAGTGATCCGGGGACAGCCGTATAATTCACCCCTCCACTTT	CASSVVIRGQPYNSPLHF
TRBV5-8	NA	15	NA	TRBJ1-3	TGTGCCAGCTGGGAGTTTTCTCTCGCTGGAAACACCATATATTTT	CASWEFSLAGNTIYF
TRBV6-5	NA	14	NA	TRBJ1-1	TGTGCCAGCAGTATCAGGACAGCCAACACTGAAGCTTTCTTT	CASSIRTANTEAFF
TRBV6-1	NA	13	NA	TRBJ1-2	TGTGCCAGCAGTGAACGGTCTTATTATGGCTACACCTTC	CASSERSYYGYTF
TRBV30	NA	14	NA	TRBJ2-5	TGTGCCTGGAGTGTAGGCCTGGGGAGAGAGACCCAGTACTTC	CAWSVGLGRETQYF
TRBV10-1	once	15	NA	TRBJ1-1	TGCGCCAGCAGTGAGTCGCGGGGGATGAACACTGAAGCTTTCTTT	CASSESRGMNTEAFF
TRBV2	NA	15	NA	TRBJ1-4	TGTGCCAGCAGTGAAGCAAGTTCAAAGGCCTCGGGGCTGTTTTTT	CASSEASSKASGLFF
TRBV19	NA	15	TRBD1	TRBJ2-7	TGTGCCAGTAGTATAGACCGGACAGGGCGGGACGAGCAGTACTTC	CASSIDRTGRDEQYF
TRBV7-6	once	14	NA	TRBJ1-4	TGTGCCAGCAGCTTGGCGGGGTCTAATGAAAAACTGTTTTTT	CASSLAGSNEKLFF
TRBV4-1	NA	16	TRBD1	TRBJ2-1	TGCGCCAGCAGCCAAGTACAGGGGGCCGCCTACAATGAGCAGTTCTTC	CASSQVQGAAYNEQFF
TRBV9	NA	16	TRBD2	TRBJ2-7	TGTGCCAGCAGCCCACCCTCAGGCGGGGGGGCGGACGAGCAGTACTTC	CASSPPSGGGADEQYF
TRBV7-3	NA	16	TRBD2	TRBJ2-1	TGTGCCAGCAGCAACTCCGGGACTAGCGGACGATTCGAGCAGTTCTTC	CASSNSGTSGRFEQFF
TRBV5-6	NA	16	TRBD2	TRBJ2-2	TGTGCCAGCAGCCCACAAGCGGGGGGAAACACCGGGGAGCTGTTTTTT	CASSPQAGGNTGELFF
TRBV10-1	NA	13	TRBD1	TRBJ1-2	TGCGCCAGCAGCACAGGGGGTAGCTATGGCTACACCTTC	CASSTGGSYGYTF
TRBV4-3	NA	16	TRBD2	TRBJ2-3	TGCGCCAGCAGCTTCACTAGCGGGGGCCCCACAGATACGCAGTATTTT	CASSFTSGGPTDTQYF
TRBV5-1	NA	17	TRBD2	TRBJ2-7	TGCGCCAGCAGCATGGGACTAGCGGGGGTACCGGGCTACGAGCAGTACTTC	CASSMGLAGVPGYEQYF
TRBV7-2	once	15	TRBD1	TRBJ1-2	TGTGCCAGCAGCGGGACAGGGGGCTCAGGCTATGGCTACACCTTC	CASSGTGGSGYGYTF
TRBV9	NA	14	NA	TRBJ1-6	TGTGCCAGCAGCGTAGTTCGTGACGGGTCACCCCTCCACTTT	CASSVVRDGSPLHF
TRBV7-2	NA	16	NA	TRBJ2-7	TGTGCCAGCAGTCGTAACAACAGGGGGGGAACCTACGAGCAGTACTTC	CASSRNNRGGTYEQYF
TRBV2	NA	13	TRBD1	TRBJ2-5	TGTGCCAGCAGAAGACAGGGGACGGAGACCCAGTACTTC	CASRRQGTETQYF
TRBV7-2	NA	15	TRBD2	TRBJ2-1	TGTGCCAGCAGCTTTCTAGCGGGGGGGCTGAATGAGCAGTTCTTC	CASSFLAGGLNEQFF
TRBV7-9	NA	11	NA	TRBJ1-2	TGTGCCAGCACCCAGGGTGATGGCTACACCTTC	CASTQGDGYTF
TRBV5-1	NA	17	TRBD1	TRBJ1-1	TGCGCCAGCAGCTCCAACGACAGGGGTCCCCAAAACACTGAAGCTTTCTTT	CASSSNDRGPQNTEAFF
TRBV9	NA	14	TRBD1	TRBJ1-1	TGTGCCAGCAGCGCTCACAGGGGGAACACTGAAGCTTTCTTT	CASSAHRGNTEAFF
TRBV5-1	NA	13	NA	TRBJ2-7	TGCGCCAGCAGCTTCACAGGGTGGAACGAGCAGTACTTC	CASSFTGWNEQYF
TRBV4-3	NA	17	NA	TRBJ1-1	TGCGCCAGCAGCCAAGAAGGTGGTACAGGAGTTAACACTGAAGCTTTCTTT	CASSQEGGTGVNTEAFF
TRBV2	NA	15	NA	TRBJ1-2	TGTGCCAGCAGTGAAAGAGGCAGTAGTAACTATGGCTACACCTTC	CASSERGSSNYGYTF
TRBV7-8	NA	14	NA	TRBJ1-1	TGTGCCAGCAGCTTAAGACAGGCGAACACTGAAGCTTTCTTT	CASSLRQANTEAFF
TRBV5-4	NA	11	NA	TRBJ1-1	TGTGCCAGCAGCTTGGCCGCTGAAGCTTTCTTT	CASSLAAEAFF
TRBV3-1/TRBV3-2	NA	13	NA	TRBJ1-1	TGTGCCAGCAGCCAGGGGGACTGGGGGGTGGCTTTCTTT	CASSQGDWGVAFF
TRBV11-2	NA	13	NA	TRBJ1-2	TGTGCCAGCAGCTTAGTGGGGGAGGTAGGCTACACCTTC	CASSLVGEVGYTF
TRBV5-4	NA	12	NA	TRBJ2-1	TGTGCCGCTGGGCAGGTAAACAATGAGCAGTTCTTC	CAAGQVNNEQFF
TRBV3-1/TRBV3-2	NA	13	NA	TRBJ2-5	TGTGCCAGCAGCCCCCCGGTGCGGGATACCCAGTACTTC	CASSPPVRDTQYF
TRBV25-1	NA	11	NA	TRBJ1-2	TGTGCCAGCCGCGGGGGGCGAGGCTACACCTTC	CASRGGRGYTF
TRBV7-7	few	15	NA	TRBJ2-2	TGTGCTAGCAGCATCATGACCCCAGGGGCCGGGGAGCTGTTTTTT	CASSIMTPGAGELFF
TRBV2	NA	14	NA	TRBJ2-5	TGTGCCAGCAATCGGAGGGGCGGGGAAGAGACCCAGTACTTC	CASNRRGGEETQYF
TRBV6-1	NA	13	NA	TRBJ2-3	TGTGCCAGCAGTGAAGTGTCGCGGGCGCCGCAGTATTTT	CASSEVSRAPQYF
TRBV19	NA	16	NA	TRBJ1-5	TGTGCCAGTAGTGGACCGGGACTCCTTGGCAATCAGCCCCAGCATTTT	CASSGPGLLGNQPQHF